Below are 27 T cell receptor beta chains sequenced from a single sample in a study of shared clonotypes between healthy human individuals. Only in-frame clones appear in the TCRdb table, and some are missing; sequencing was by immunoSEQ multiplex PCR. The profile shows roughly 2.2 million clones, about 90% of them singletons. The source material was naive CD4+ T cells from PBMCs. Regarding subset: CD45RA+ positively selected. These TCRs come from a man aged 18 to 29 in good health. Some clones in this sample may be carry-over from other donors' samples.

The chain employs TRBV29-1 and TRBJ1-1, with D maybe TRBD1 (5 bases). Trimming took off 2 bases at V and 8 bases at J, with 15 bases between the two ends. Germline V CDR1 and CDR2: SQVTM, ANQGSEA. CDR3 length: 13 amino acids. As DNA, the CDR3 is TGCAGCGTTGAACTCCTACTGGGGCGGGAAGCTTTCTTT. Amino acids: CSVELLLGREAFF.

On this clone: This specimen includes other DNA sequences encoding the same CDR3. The chain uses TRBV28 and TRBJ2-3; D tentatively reads TRBD1 or TRBD2 (5 bases each). V lost 5 bases to trimming and J lost 0 bases, with 15 bases between them. CDR3 length: 16 amino acids. Per germline, CDR1 MDHEN and CDR2 SYDVKM. In nucleotides, the CDR3 is TGTGCCAGCAGTCCCGGGACCGTCTATAGCACAGATACGCAGTATTTT. As protein: CASSPGTVYSTDTQYF. Full variable domain (remainder filled in from reference TRBV28 and TRBJ2-3): DVKVTQSSRYLVKRTGEKVFLECVQDMDHENMFWYRQDPGLGLRLIYFSYDVKMKEKGDIPEGYSVSREKKERFSLILESASTNQTSMYLCASSPGTVYSTDTQYFGPGTRLTVL.

The chain is built from TRBV5-1 and TRBJ2-2, with D unclear. CDR3 size: 15 residues. Trimming stripped 0 bases from V and 4 bases from J, with 10 bases between. From germline, CDR1 is SGHRS and CDR2 YFSETQ. CDR3 sequence reads: CASSLAEAATGELFF. Here the CDR3 DNA reads TGCGCCAGCAGCTTGGCCGAGGCGGCCACCGGGGAGCTGTTTTTT.

This clone was seen a single time. The CDR3 DNA sequence: TGTGCCAGCAGTGAAGTGGGACAGGCGGGCTACTATGGCTACACCTTC. This codes for CASSEVGQAGYYGYTF. This sequence joins TRBV2 and TRBJ1-2; 8 bases line up with TRBD1. Germline CDR1 is SNHLY and CDR2 is FYNNEI. The CDR3 has 16 amino acids. V lost 1 base to trimming and J lost 3 bases; unmatched junction nucleotides: 7.

The V call is TRBV18, the J call TRBJ2-7; D tentatively fits TRBD1 or TRBD2 (5 bases each). V lost 5 bases and J 6 bases, leaving 11 bases between the germline ends. The CDR3 extends over 12 amino acids. Per the germline V gene, CDR1 is KGHSH and CDR2 is LQKENI. This chain's CDR3 is CASSRGTLEQYF. CDR3 coding DNA: TGTGCCAGCTCAAGAGGGACCCTCGAGCAGTACTTC. Supplemented by reference TRBV18 and TRBJ2-7, the full variable domain reads NAGVMQNPRHLVRRRGQEARLRCSPMKGHSHVYWYRQLPEEGLKFMVYLQKENIIDESGMPKERFSAEFPKEGPSILRIQQVVRGDSAAYFCASSRGTLEQYFGPGTRLTVT.

With respect to this clone: This sample also contains other DNA sequences that code for the same CDR3. The J gene is TRBJ1-2, the V gene TRBV28; 8 nucleotides align to TRBD1. V shed 6 bases, J shed 4 bases, and the junction held 4 bases outside the gene matches. Germline CDR1 is MDHEN and CDR2 is SYDVKM. The CDR3 loop spans 13 amino acids. The CDR3 loop is CASRTGTGYGYTF. DNA for the CDR3: TGTGCCAGCAGGACCGGGACAGGCTATGGCTACACCTTC.

V usage is TRBV27 and J usage is TRBJ1-1; no reliable D call. The CDR3 consists of 14 residues. Deletions cut 5 bases from V and 1 base from J, with 11 bases between. Germline assignment: CDR1 MNHEY and CDR2 SMNVEV (reference sequence). The CDR3 loop reads CASSRDIENTEAFF. In DNA, the CDR3 is TGTGCCAGCAGTAGAGATATAGAGAACACTGAAGCTTTCTTT.

This chain joins TRBV6-5 and TRBJ2-7; a possible D gene is TRBD1 (5 bases). The CDR3 contains 15 residues. The V and J ends lost 4 bases and 0 bases respectively, with 13 bases between them. CDR1 MNHEY and CDR2 SVGAGI come from the germline V gene. The DNA of the CDR3 is TGTGCCAGCAGTTCGAGGCAGGGAAACTCCTACGAGCAGTACTTC. Its translation: CASSSRQGNSYEQYF.

In the case of this clone: Other DNA sequences in this sample translate to the same CDR3. The chain recombines TRBV11-3 with TRBJ2-2; D is unresolved. Trimming removed 1 base at V and 6 bases at J, with 6 bases between. Germline-derived CDR1 and CDR2 are SGHNT and YENEEA. The CDR3 spans 13 residues. CDR3 residues: CASSLGLAGELFF. The CDR3 DNA sequence: TGTGCCAGCAGCTTAGGGCTTGCCGGGGAGCTGTTTTTT.

The chain employs TRBV7-3 and TRBJ2-5; 11 nucleotides align to TRBD2. The CDR3 loop spans 13 amino acids. CDR1 is SGHTA, CDR2 FQGTGA, per germline. J lost 3 bases, V lost 9 bases, and 3 bases had no gene match. The DNA for the CDR3 is TGTGCCAGTGCGACTAGCGGGGAAGAGACCCAGTACTTC. It encodes CASATSGEETQYF.

The J gene is TRBJ2-7, the V gene TRBV11-2, with TRBD1 matching over 8 bases. With 6 bases clipped from V and 6 bases from J, the junction kept 19 bases outside the gene matches. The CDR3 spans 17 residues. The germline V gene encodes CDR1 SGHAT and CDR2 FQNNGV. The DNA for the CDR3 is TGTGCCAGCAGTCGATCCGGGACAGGCGTCTCTTTGATCGAGCAGTACTTC. Protein: CASSRSGTGVSLIEQYF.

The chain employs TRBV10-3 and TRBJ2-7; no reliable D call. The CDR3 has 14 residues. Between the trimmed V and J ends, which lost 0 bases and 4 bases, there was a span of 10 bases. The germline CDR1 and CDR2 sequences are ENHRY and SYGVKD. The CDR3 DNA reads as TGTGCCATCAGTGAGTCGAACGGACCATACGAGCAGTACTTC. Protein product: CAISESNGPYEQYF.

This chain connects TRBV28 to TRBJ2-3, with D hard to call. V lost 2 bases, J lost 8 bases, and 11 bases lay in between. Germline assignment: CDR1 MDHEN and CDR2 SYDVKM. The CDR3 consists of 13 residues. CDR3 sequence reads: CASSLKQPVTQYF. CDR3 DNA: TGTGCCAGCAGTTTAAAACAACCGGTTACGCAGTATTTT.

The V gene is TRBV4-1, the J gene TRBJ2-1; possibly TRBD1 for D (6 bases). The ends were cut back, 0 bases at V and 8 bases at J, with 17 bases in the middle. CDR1 is MGHRA, CDR2 YSYEKL, per germline. The CDR3 loop spans 16 amino acids. This CDR3 reads CASSQEYYLKGDEQFF. For the CDR3, the DNA is TGCGCCAGCAGCCAAGAGTATTACCTAAAGGGGGATGAGCAGTTCTTC.

The chain has TRBV28 and TRBJ2-7, with D hard to call. V lost 3 bases and J 2 bases, leaving 14 bases between the germline ends. CDR1 is MDHEN, CDR2 SYDVKM, per germline. The length of the CDR3 is 15 residues. CDR3: CASSFSQVGTYEQYF. CDR3 nucleotides: TGTGCCAGCAGTTTTAGCCAGGTGGGGACCTACGAGCAGTACTTC. The whole variable domain, remainder taken from reference TRBV28 and TRBJ2-7, is DVKVTQSSRYLVKRTGEKVFLECVQDMDHENMFWYRQDPGLGLRLIYFSYDVKMKEKGDIPEGYSVSREKKERFSLILESASTNQTSMYLCASSFSQVGTYEQYFGPGTRLTVT.

V usage is TRBV10-1 and J usage is TRBJ1-5; D remains ambiguous. The V end was cut by 4 bases, the J end by 4 bases, with 5 bases between. CDR1 is WNHNN and CDR2 is SYGVQD in the germline V gene (reference sequence). The CDR3 is 12 residues long. The CDR3 nucleotides read TGCGCCAGCAGTGTGGGGAATCAGCCCCAGCATTTT. The encoded protein is CASSVGNQPQHF.

As to this clone: Different DNA sequences within this sample yield the same CDR3. J is TRBJ1-1 and V is TRBV5-1; the match to TRBD1 covers 8 bases. Trimming took 7 bases from V and 2 from J; bases not matched to a gene: 4. This CDR3 is 13 amino acids long. From germline, CDR1 is SGHRS and CDR2 YFSETQ. The CDR3 sequence: CASGQGRNTEAFF. In DNA, the CDR3 is TGCGCCAGCGGACAGGGACGTAACACTGAAGCTTTCTTT.

V gene TRBV29-1 combines with J gene TRBJ1-2; no clear D gene. This CDR3 has 15 amino acids. V lost 6 bases and J 3 bases, leaving 20 bases between the germline ends. Looked up from germline, CDR1 is SQVTM and CDR2 is ANQGSEA. The CDR3 loop reads CSVNRKLTPDYGYTF. For the CDR3, the DNA is TGCAGCGTCAACCGAAAATTAACACCGGACTATGGCTACACCTTC.

This chain joins TRBV7-6 and TRBJ1-4; D unresolved. The CDR3 has 14 residues. Trimming pared 5 bases from V and 8 bases from J, leaving 15 bases between. CDR1 is SGHVS and CDR2 is FNYEAQ in the germline V gene. CDR3 DNA: TGTGCCAGCAGCCCTCTTGGAAAGGACGAAAAACTGTTTTTT. It translates to CASSPLGKDEKLFF. The variable domain in full, completed from reference TRBV7-6 and TRBJ1-4, reads GAGVSQSPRYKVTKRGQDVALRCDPISGHVSLYWYRQALGQGPEFLTYFNYEAQQDKSGLPNDRFSAERPEGSISTLTIQRTEQRDSAMYRCASSPLGKDEKLFFGSGTQLSVL.

The chain couples TRBV6-1 to TRBJ2-7; TRBD1 might be the D (5 bases). CDR3 length: 14 residues. Germline V gene sequence: CDR1 MNHNS, CDR2 SASEGT. Deletions cut 6 bases from V and 3 bases from J, with 15 bases between. The CDR3 region is CASRDSYRGYEQYF. The CDR3 bases are TGTGCCAGCAGAGATTCGTATAGGGGCTACGAGCAGTACTTC.

The rearrangement uses TRBV6-5 and TRBJ1-5; TRBD1 is a possible D gene (5 bases). CDR1 MNHEY and CDR2 SVGAGI come from the germline V gene. Trimming took off 6 bases at V and 7 bases at J, with 16 bases between the two ends. CDR3 size: 14 residues. The CDR3 DNA sequence: TGTGCCAGCAGCAGCGGAGGGGCCGGACAGCCCCAGCATTTT. The encoded protein is CASSSGGAGQPQHF.

This clone occurred a few times. In nucleotides, the CDR3 is TGTGCCTGGAGTGTACTTACGGGTCAGCCCCAGCATTTT. Translating it yields CAWSVLTGQPQHF. The rearrangement links TRBV30 to TRBJ1-5; D not certain. The length of the CDR3 is 13 residues. CDR1 GTSNPN and CDR2 SVGIG come from the germline V gene (reference sequence). Trimming stripped 0 bases from V and 6 bases from J, with 9 bases between.

With respect to this clone: This CDR3 is also generated by other DNA sequences in the sample. V and J are TRBV7-2 and TRBJ2-7; D is undetermined. This CDR3 region has 13 residues. V lost 1 base and J 2 bases, leaving 6 bases between the germline ends. Per germline, CDR1 SGHTA and CDR2 FQGNSA. In DNA, the CDR3 is TGTGCCAGCAGCTTAGTCGGCCCCTACGAGCAGTACTTC. Translated: CASSLVGPYEQYF.

The J gene is TRBJ1-1, the V gene TRBV5-1, with D hard to call. Germline V gene data show CDR1 as SGHRS and CDR2 as YFSETQ. The V gene lost 1 base and the J gene lost 1 base, with 8 bases spanning the gap. The CDR3 totals 14 residues. The CDR3 spells CASSLSLGNTEAFF. The CDR3 DNA reads as TGCGCCAGCAGCTTGAGTTTGGGGAACACTGAAGCTTTCTTT.

The chain has TRBV5-1 and TRBJ2-1; 7 nucleotides agree with TRBD2. V gave up 4 bases and J gave up 4 bases; unmatched junction bases: 11. Germline CDR1 reads SGHRS; CDR2 reads YFSETQ. CDR3 length equals 16 residues. Written as DNA, the CDR3 is TGCGCCAGCAGCCCGGGGGGAGGGACTACATACAATGAGCAGTTCTTC. It codes for CASSPGGGTTYNEQFF.

The genes are TRBV18 and TRBJ2-7; the D is unclear. This CDR3 has 12 amino acids. The germline gives CDR1 KGHSH, CDR2 LQKENI. V lost 3 bases, J lost 7 bases, and 10 bases lay in between. CDR3 bases: TGTGCCAGCTCACCCGAGAGTGAGGAGCAGTACTTC. Amino acids: CASSPESEEQYF.

The genes are TRBV11-1 and TRBJ2-5, with 15 bases that match TRBD2. V shed 0 bases and J 7 bases; nucleotides not matched to a gene: 6. The CDR3 runs to 17 residues. Per the germline V gene, CDR1 is SGHAT and CDR2 is FQDESV (reference sequence). The CDR3 spells CASSLAGLAGGYGTQYF. The CDR3 DNA is TGTGCCAGCAGCTTAGCTGGACTAGCGGGAGGGTACGGGACCCAGTACTTC.